Sequencing of this T cell receptor beta chain was carried out in a study of CD8 T cells in acute hepatitis C reinfection. This CDR3 has 15 residues. With 4 bases clipped from V and 4 bases from J, the junction kept 6 bases outside the gene matches. Germline-derived CDR1 and CDR2 are MNHNY and SVGAGI (reference sequence). Findings of the study overall: Only TCRbeta was bulk sequenced, so alphabeta pairing is unknown.

TCRdb's table, derived via immunoSEQ multiplex PCR, lists solely in-frame clones and lacks some. Here the sample spans approximately 41,000 clones, around 87% being singletons. This clone was recorded only once. Its specificity is not known. As to time point: naive CD8 control sorted from an acute-time-point sample. Every 3 months, donors from a Montreal cohort of people who inject drugs were followed. This TCR came from a man in his thirties or forties with chronic hepatitis C. The chain joins TRBV6-6 to TRBJ2-5, with 10 bases lining up with TRBD2. The specimen sequenced was naive CD8+ T cells from PBMCs. CDR3 protein: CASSLTSGSRETQYF. DNA of the CDR3: TGTGCCAGCAGTTTGACTAGCGGGTCGAGAGAGACCCAGTACTTC.